The 6 T cell receptor beta chains given below trace back to one sample, sequenced in a study of T-cell memory formation after mild COVID-19. TCRdb redid the calling of the 5' RACE reads with MiXCR, one entry per CDR3 protein. The sample contains 55,000 to 65,000 distinct CDR3 sequences, around a tenth of which appear only once. The sequencing sample was made of PBMCs or a T cell subset sorted from them (not recorded which). All receptors derive from a man in his late teens or twenties who had mild COVID-19 (a few samples of this study predate the infection). Cell type and time point are not known.

This clonotype was recorded many times. The chain joins TRBV5-1 to TRBJ2-1, with 13 bases lining up with TRBD2. The ends lost 4 bases at V and 9 bases at J; junction bases unmatched: 10. CDR1 and CDR2 (germline): SGHRS, YFSETQ. The CDR3 runs to 16 residues. CDR3 in amino acids: CASSRITSGGAGEQFF. The CDR3 region has the DNA TGCGCCAGCAGCCGGATTACTAGCGGGGGGGCTGGTGAGCAGTTCTTC.

In this sample, this clonotype turned up a few times. The chain uses TRBV6-1 and TRBJ2-5; either TRBD1 or TRBD2 may fit D (6 bases each). The CDR3 runs to 16 residues. V dropped 3 bases and J dropped 2 bases, with 16 bases sitting between them. Germline CDR1 reads MNHNS; CDR2 reads SASEGT. The CDR3 region has the DNA TGTGCCAGCAGTGATCCGGGGCAGGGGAGGCAAGAGACCCAGTACTTC. It encodes CASSDPGQGRQETQYF.

This clonotype was detected many times. This rearrangement joins TRBV4-3 to TRBJ2-3; D is ambiguous. This CDR3 region has 13 residues. Between the trimmed V and J ends, which lost 4 bases and 6 bases, there was a span of 11 bases. Germline values: CDR1 LGHNA, CDR2 YSLEER. CDR3 amino acids: CASSRLLTDTQYF. As DNA, the CDR3 is TGCGCCAGCAGCCGTCTTCTCACGGATACGCAGTATTTT.

This clonotype occurred a few times. The V gene is TRBV20-1, the J gene TRBJ1-5, with unresolved D. The germline V gene has CDR1 DFQATT and CDR2 SNEGSKA (reference sequence). V dropped 6 bases and J dropped 5 bases, with 17 bases sitting between them. This CDR3 region has 14 residues. This CDR3 reads CSATRQGGDQPQHF. CDR3 nucleotides: TGCAGTGCAACCCGACAAGGCGGTGATCAGCCCCAGCATTTT.

To note about this clonotype: The missing conserved phenylalanine or tryptophan at the end of this CDR3 makes a read error likely. The limits of the CDR3 on the DNA are not certain, so only TCRdb's listed CDR3 is given. The V gene is TRBV4-2, the J gene TRBJ1-2; the listed D gene, TRBD1, was not tested against the DNA. The CDR3 totals 12 residues, both ends included. From germline, CDR1 is LGHNA and CDR2 YNFKEQ. CDR3 protein: CASSQAKATDRL.

This clonotype has only a few counts. The gene calls are TRBV5-4 and TRBJ2-1; maybe TRBD2 (5 bases). From germline, CDR1 is SGHNT and CDR2 YYREEE (reference sequence). The CDR3 spans 14 residues. The V and J ends lost 0 bases and 10 bases respectively, with 14 bases between them. CDR3 protein: CASSLDFGSGEQFF. The CDR3 DNA is TGTGCCAGCAGCTTGGACTTCGGGTCGGGGGAGCAGTTCTTC.